Sequencing of this T cell receptor (beta chain) was carried out in a study of OX40 agonist ivuxolimab in advanced cancers. Across the whole study: Patients in the trial were receiving intravenous ivuxolimab every 2 weeks, at doses of 0.01 to 10 mg/kg.

The data were produced by immunoSEQ multiplex PCR, yet TCRdb's version contains in-frame clones alone and is incomplete. Of 20,000 or so clones in the sample, around 85% were seen once. The CDR3 is 15 residues long. CDR1 is SGHTA, CDR2 FQGNSA, per germline. Losses at the gene ends were 5 bases for V and 2 bases for J; bases not matched to a gene: 7. Details on this clone: The antigen is not known.

Overall study results and limits: The mean number of expanded clones was higher in CD8+ T cells than in CD4+.

The sample in question was CD4+ or CD8+ T cells sorted from blood, obtained in a trial of the OX40 agonist ivuxolimab. The chain uses TRBV7-2 and TRBJ2-7, with 9 nucleotides matching TRBD2. This sequence originates from an adult with an advanced solid tumor such as melanoma, head and neck, liver or kidney cancer. The CDR3 DNA reads as TGTGCCAGCAGCCCCCGGACTAGCGTTACCTACGAGCAGTACTTC. Amino acid sequence: CASSPRTSVTYEQYF. The full variable domain, its missing parts supplied by reference TRBV7-2 and TRBJ2-7, is GAGVSQSPSNKVTEKGKDVELRCDPISGHTALYWYRQSLGQGLEFLIYFQGNSAPDKSGLPSDRFSAERTGGSVSTLTIQRTQQEDSAVYLCASSPRTSVTYEQYFGPGTRLTVT.